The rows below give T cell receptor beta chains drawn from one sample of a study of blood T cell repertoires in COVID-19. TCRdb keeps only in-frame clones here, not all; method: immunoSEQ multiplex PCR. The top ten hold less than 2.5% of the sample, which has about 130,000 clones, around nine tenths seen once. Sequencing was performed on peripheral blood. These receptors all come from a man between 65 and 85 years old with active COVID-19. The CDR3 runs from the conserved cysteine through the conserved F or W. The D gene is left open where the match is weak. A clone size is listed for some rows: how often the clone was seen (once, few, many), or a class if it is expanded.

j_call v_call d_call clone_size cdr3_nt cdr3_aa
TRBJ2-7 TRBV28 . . TGTGCCAGCAGTTTACTCGCAGGGACCTACGAGCAGTACTTC CASSLLAGTYEQYF
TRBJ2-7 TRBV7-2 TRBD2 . TGTGCCAGCAGCTTAGGAGTGTACGGGAGGGTCTACGAGCAGTACTTC CASSLGVYGRVYEQYF
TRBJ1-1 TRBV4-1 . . TGCGCCAGCAGCCAGGCAGGACAGCCTAACACTGAAGCTTTCTTT CASSQAGQPNTEAFF
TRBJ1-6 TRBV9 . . TGTGCCAGCAGCGTAGCCCTCCGTAATAATTCACCCCTCCACTTT CASSVALRNNSPLHF
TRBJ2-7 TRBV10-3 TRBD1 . TGTGCCACCGGGGACAGGGGGTACGAGCAGTACTTC CATGDRGYEQYF
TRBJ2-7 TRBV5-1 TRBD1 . TGCGCCAGCAGCCCCTTCACAGGGGATTCTGCCTACGAGCAGTACTTC CASSPFTGDSAYEQYF
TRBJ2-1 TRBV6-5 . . TGTGCCAGCAGTTACTCGTCTAGCTCCCATGAGCAGTTCTTC CASSYSSSSHEQFF
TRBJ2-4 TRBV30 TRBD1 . TGTGCCTGGAGGGGACAGGGGGTACTTCCTCAAAACATTCAGTACTTC CAWRGQGVLPQNIQYF
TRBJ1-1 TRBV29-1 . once TGCAGCGTTGGAGGGGGAAACACTGAAGCTTTCTTT CSVGGGNTEAFF
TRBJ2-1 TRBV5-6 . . TGTGCCAGCAGCTTGGACACCGGGACTTCGGGAAATGAGCAGTTCTTC CASSLDTGTSGNEQFF
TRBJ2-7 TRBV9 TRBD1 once TGTGCCAGCAGCGTAACCGGGACAGGGGGCGAGCAGTACTTC CASSVTGTGGEQYF
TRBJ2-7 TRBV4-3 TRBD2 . TGCGCCAGCAGCCAAGGTTATTCAACTAGCGGGAGAGCCCGCGAGCAGTACTTC CASSQGYSTSGRAREQYF
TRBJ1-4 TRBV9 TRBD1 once TGTGCCAGCAGCGTAGGGGGACAGCCTAATGAAAAACTGTTTTTT CASSVGGQPNEKLFF
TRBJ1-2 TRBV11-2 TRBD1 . TGTGCCAGCAGCTTAGAGAGACAGGGGGCGAGGACCTTC CASSLERQGARTF
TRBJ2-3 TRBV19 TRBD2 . TGTGCCAGTAGTAACCGGGACTACTTGTATTTT CASSNRDYLYF
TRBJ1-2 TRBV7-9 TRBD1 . TGTGCCCTAGCGCAGTCAGGGGGAGGCTATGGCTACACCTTC CALAQSGGGYGYTF
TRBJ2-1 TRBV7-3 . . TGTGCCAGCAGCTCACTACTCGGGACTGGTTACAATGAGCAGTTCTTC CASSSLLGTGYNEQFF
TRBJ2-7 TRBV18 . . TGTGCCAGCTCACCCTCGACAGGCTCCTACGAGCAGTACTTC CASSPSTGSYEQYF
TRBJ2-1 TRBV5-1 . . TGCGCCAGCAGCTTGCAACTCCCAACCTCATACAATGAGCAGTTCTTC CASSLQLPTSYNEQFF
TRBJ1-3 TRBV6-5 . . TGTGCCAGCCAGACTGGGTATGGAAACACCATATATTTT CASQTGYGNTIYF
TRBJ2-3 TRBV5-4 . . TGTGCCAGCAGCGACGGGGCGGGGACTAGCACAGATACGCAGTATTTT CASSDGAGTSTDTQYF
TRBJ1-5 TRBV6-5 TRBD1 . TGTGCCAGCCTTGATGGACAGGACGGCAATCAGCCCCAGCATTTT CASLDGQDGNQPQHF
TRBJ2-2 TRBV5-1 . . TGCGCCAGCAGCTTGGTTCAGGGCGCCGGGGAGCTGTTTTTT CASSLVQGAGELFF
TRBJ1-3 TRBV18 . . TGTGCCAGCTCGCGAGACGGGGGGCATGGAAACACCATATATTTT CASSRDGGHGNTIYF